Included here is one T cell receptor (beta chain) sequence, with context. Sequencing was performed with immunoSEQ multiplex PCR; in TCRdb, only in-frame clones are kept and a portion is missing. Seen here are some 210,000 clones, 89% observed once, and the top ten hold 4.5% to 5.5%. The data originate from a study of blood T cell repertoires in COVID-19. Whole-study context: Acute and convalescent COVID-19 samples came from the United States, Italy and Spain. Sample material is recorded as cDNA or gDNA derived from T cells, B-cell-depleted T cells, or PBMCs.

Per the germline V gene, CDR1 is SGHNT and CDR2 is YYREEE (reference sequence). The CDR3 totals 14 residues. J gave up 5 bases and V 7 bases, and 11 bases lay outside the gene matches. This chain links TRBV5-4 with TRBJ2-5; TRBD1 matches at 7 bases. The sequenced sample was peripheral blood. The clonotype comes from a woman in her thirties or forties with acute or convalescent COVID-19. The CDR3 bases are TGTGCCAGCTTTCCGGTAGGGGGCCAGGAGACCCAGTACTTC. Amino acids: CASFPVGGQETQYF.